This T cell receptor beta chain was sequenced during a study of cytomegalovirus exposure and HLA in healthy donors. General observations from the study: Overall, approximately 150 TCR beta chains were annotated as cytomegalovirus-associated.

Concerning this clone itself: The antigen remains undetermined. At one end the junction does not follow the germline gene, possibly because of a read error.

The PCR used 60 Vbeta and 13 Jbeta primers. The protocol was immunoSEQ multiplex PCR, while the TCRdb copy is restricted to in-frame clones and leaves out a portion. This repertoire shows 100,000 to 150,000 clones, 78% found once; its top ten account for roughly 11%. The CDR3 consists of 10 residues. CDR1 is SQVTM and CDR2 is ANQGSEA in the germline V gene. Sequencing was done on a sample of PBMCs. The clonotype was recovered from a man aged 25 to 40 in good health and CMV-seropositive. This chain joins TRBV29-1 and TRBJ1-2; the match to TRBD1 covers 8 bases. The chain's CDR3 is CSVDAGQAHF. CDR3 nucleotide sequence: TGCAGCGTTGATGCGGGACAGGCGCACTTC.